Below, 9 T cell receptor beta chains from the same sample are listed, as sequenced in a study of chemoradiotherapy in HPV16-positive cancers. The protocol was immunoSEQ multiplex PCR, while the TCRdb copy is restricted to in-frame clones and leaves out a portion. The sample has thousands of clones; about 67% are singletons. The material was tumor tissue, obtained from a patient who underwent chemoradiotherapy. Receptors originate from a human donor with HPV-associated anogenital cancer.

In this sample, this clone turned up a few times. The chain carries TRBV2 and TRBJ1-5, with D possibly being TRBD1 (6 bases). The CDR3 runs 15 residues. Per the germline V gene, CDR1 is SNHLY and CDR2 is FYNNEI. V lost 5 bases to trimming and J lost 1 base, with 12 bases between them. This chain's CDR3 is CASSLSRGSNQPQHF. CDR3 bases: TGTGCCAGCAGTTTGAGCAGGGGCAGCAATCAGCCCCAGCATTTT.

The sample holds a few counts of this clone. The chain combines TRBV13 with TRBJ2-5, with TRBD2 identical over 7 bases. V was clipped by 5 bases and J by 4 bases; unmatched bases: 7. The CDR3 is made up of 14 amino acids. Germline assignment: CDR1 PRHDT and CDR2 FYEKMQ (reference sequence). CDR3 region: CASSAREWSETQYF. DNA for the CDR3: TGTGCCAGCAGCGCGCGGGAGTGGTCAGAGACCCAGTACTTC.

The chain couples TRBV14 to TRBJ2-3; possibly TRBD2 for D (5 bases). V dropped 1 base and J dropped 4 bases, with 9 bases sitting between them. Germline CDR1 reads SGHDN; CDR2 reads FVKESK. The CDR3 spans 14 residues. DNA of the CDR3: TGTGCCAGCAGCCAAGGGACTTCCCCAGATACGCAGTATTTT. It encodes CASSQGTSPDTQYF. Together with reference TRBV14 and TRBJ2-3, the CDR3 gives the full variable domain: EAGVTQFPSHSVIEKGQTVTLRCDPISGHDNLYWYRRVMGKEIKFLLHFVKESKQDESGMPNNRFLAERTGGTYSTLKVQPAELEDSGVYFCASSQGTSPDTQYFGPGTRLTVL.

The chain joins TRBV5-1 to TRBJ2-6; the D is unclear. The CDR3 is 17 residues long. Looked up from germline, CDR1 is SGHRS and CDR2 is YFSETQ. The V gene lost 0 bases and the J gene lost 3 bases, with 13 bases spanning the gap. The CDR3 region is CASSLVGRRNGANVLTF. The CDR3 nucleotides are TGCGCCAGCAGCTTGGTTGGTAGGCGGAATGGGGCCAACGTCCTGACTTTC.

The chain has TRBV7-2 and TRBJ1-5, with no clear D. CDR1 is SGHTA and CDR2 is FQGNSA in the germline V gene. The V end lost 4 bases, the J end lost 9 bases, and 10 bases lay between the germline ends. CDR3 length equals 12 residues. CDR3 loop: CASSSPDRPQHF. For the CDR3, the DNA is TGTGCCAGCAGCTCTCCTGACCGGCCCCAGCATTTT.

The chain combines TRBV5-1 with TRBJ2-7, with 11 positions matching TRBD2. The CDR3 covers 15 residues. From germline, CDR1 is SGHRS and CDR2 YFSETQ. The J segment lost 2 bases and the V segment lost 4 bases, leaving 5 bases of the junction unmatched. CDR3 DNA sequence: TGCGCCAGCAGCGAAAGACTAGCGGGGACCTACGAGCAGTACTTC. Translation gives CASSERLAGTYEQYF.

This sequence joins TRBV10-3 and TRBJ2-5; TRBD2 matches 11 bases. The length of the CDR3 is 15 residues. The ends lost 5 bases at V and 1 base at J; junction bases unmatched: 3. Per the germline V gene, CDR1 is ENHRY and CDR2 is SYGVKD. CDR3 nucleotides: TGTGCCATCAGTCTAGCGGGAGGCGGCCAAGAGACCCAGTACTTC. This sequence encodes CAISLAGGGQETQYF.

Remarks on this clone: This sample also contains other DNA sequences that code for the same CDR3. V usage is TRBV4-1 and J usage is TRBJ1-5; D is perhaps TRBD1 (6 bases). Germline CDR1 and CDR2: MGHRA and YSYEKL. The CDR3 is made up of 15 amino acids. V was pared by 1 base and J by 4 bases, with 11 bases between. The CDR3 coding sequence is TGCGCCAGCAGCCAAGGCGAACAGGGAAATCAGCCCCAGCATTTT. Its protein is CASSQGEQGNQPQHF.

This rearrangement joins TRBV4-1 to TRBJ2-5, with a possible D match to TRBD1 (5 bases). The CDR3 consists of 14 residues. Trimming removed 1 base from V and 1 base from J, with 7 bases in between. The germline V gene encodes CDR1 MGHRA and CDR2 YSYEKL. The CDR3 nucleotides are TGCGCCAGCAGCCAAGGGACACCCCAAGAGACCCAGTACTTC. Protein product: CASSQGTPQETQYF.